This T cell receptor (beta chain) was sequenced during a study of cytomegalovirus exposure and HLA in healthy donors. General study findings and limits: Serostatus for CMV was the only available immune exposure information.

The V end was cut by 2 bases, the J end by 3 bases, with 7 bases between. This CDR3 is built from 13 residues. Germline CDR1 and CDR2: ENHRY and SYGVKD. With 60 Vbeta and 13 Jbeta primers, the PCR was carried out. Assay used: immunoSEQ multiplex PCR; TCRdb lists only in-frame clones, some missing. The sample lists roughly 100,000 clones, 70% to 85% occurring once. This clone occurred once. The antigen is undetermined. Sequencing used PBMCs. The TCR comes from a boy aged 10-17 years in good health and CMV-seronegative. The rearrangement joins TRBV10-3 to TRBJ2-5; D remains unclear. The CDR3 protein is CAISERLEETQYF. The CDR3 DNA reads TGTGCCATCAGTGAGCGACTCGAAGAGACCCAGTACTTC.